These 20 T cell receptor beta chains were sequenced from one sample in a study of cytomegalovirus exposure and HLA in healthy donors. Amplification used 60 Vbeta primers and 13 Jbeta primers. Method: immunoSEQ multiplex PCR; TCRdb's copy keeps in-frame clones and lacks some. The sample includes 150,000 to 200,000 clones, under 85% seen only once; the top ten take roughly 1.5%. Sequenced sample: PBMCs. These TCRs come from a woman aged 25 to 39 in good health and CMV-seronegative.

The rearrangement uses TRBV5-1 and TRBJ1-1, with D perhaps matching TRBD1 (6 bases). Germline V lookup: CDR1 SGHRS, CDR2 YFSETQ. CDR3 length equals 14 residues. V shed 4 bases and J shed 6 bases, with 16 bases lying between them. CDR3 coding DNA: TGCGCCAGCAGCCAGAAACAGGGTTTTTCTGAAGCTTTCTTT. It translates to CASSQKQGFSEAFF.

This clone was detected only a few times. The V and J genes are TRBV7-2 and TRBJ1-5; D is undetermined. V was shortened by 1 base and J by 7 bases, with 14 bases between the two germline ends. The CDR3 length is 15 residues. Germline V gene data show CDR1 as SGHTA and CDR2 as FQGNSA. The CDR3 reads CASSLEVGIGQPQHF. The DNA of the CDR3 is TGTGCCAGCAGCTTAGAGGTTGGTATCGGGCAGCCCCAGCATTTT.

The rearrangement joins TRBV7-9 to TRBJ1-2, with 12 bases that match TRBD1. The CDR3 is 18 amino acids. From germline, CDR1 is SEHNR and CDR2 FQNEAQ (reference sequence). Trimming took 6 bases from V and 4 from J; bases not matched to a gene: 15. The CDR3: CASSLGDRGRGEAYGYTF. In DNA form, the CDR3 reads TGTGCCAGCAGTCTCGGGGACAGGGGGCGCGGGGAGGCCTATGGCTACACCTTC.

The chain has TRBV7-6 and TRBJ2-1, with 8 nucleotides matching TRBD2. Trimming removed 2 bases from V and 7 bases from J; junction bases left unmatched: 4. The V gene's germline CDR1 is SGHVS and CDR2 FNYEAQ. CDR3 size: 14 residues. The chain's CDR3 is CASSLPGGRNEQFF. The CDR3 coding sequence is TGTGCCAGCAGCTTACCGGGGGGGAGGAATGAGCAGTTCTTC. Full variable domain (outside the CDR3, taken from reference TRBV7-6 and TRBJ2-1): GAGVSQSPRYKVTKRGQDVALRCDPISGHVSLYWYRQALGQGPEFLTYFNYEAQQDKSGLPNDRFSAERPEGSISTLTIQRTEQRDSAMYRCASSLPGGRNEQFFGPGTRLTVL.

The chain combines TRBV11-2 with TRBJ2-7, with D perhaps TRBD1 (5 bases). The V end was cut by 0 bases, the J end by 3 bases, with 18 bases between. Germline assignment: CDR1 SGHAT and CDR2 FQNNGV. This CDR3 has 17 residues. CDR3 residues: CASSLETRQSYLYEQYF. The CDR3 DNA follows: TGTGCCAGCAGCTTAGAGACGAGACAGTCCTACCTCTACGAGCAGTACTTC.

The chain is built from TRBV6-5 and TRBJ1-1, with TRBD1 identical over 10 bases. The CDR3 totals 16 residues. Germline CDR1 reads MNHEY; CDR2 reads SVGAGI. With V trimmed by 0 bases and J by 8 bases, 9 bases remained unmatched. The CDR3 is CASSYSTSTGGGEAFF. CDR3 coding DNA: TGTGCCAGCAGTTACTCAACTTCGACAGGGGGCGGCGAAGCTTTCTTT.

The rearrangement uses TRBV4-2 and TRBJ2-5; D gene uncertain. The closer fit of TRBJ2-7 to the DNA end suggests the J call may be wrong. Germline V gene lookup returns CDR1 LGHNA and CDR2 YNFKEQ. This CDR3 spans 14 amino acids. The CDR3 sequence: CASSQDASSYEQYF. CDR3 in DNA: TGTGCCAGCAGCCAAGACGCGTCGTCCTACGAGCAGTACTTC.

The gene calls are TRBV5-1 and TRBJ2-3; D may be TRBD2 (7 bases). Germline-derived CDR1 and CDR2 are SGHRS and YFSETQ. Deletions cut 3 bases from V and 5 bases from J, with 22 bases between. This CDR3 is built from 17 residues. The CDR3 sequence: CASSSSRGGAEGDTQYF. The CDR3 bases are TGCGCCAGCAGCTCGAGCAGGGGAGGGGCAGAGGGAGATACGCAGTATTTT.

CDR3 residues: CASSQEGRGYEKLFF. The CDR3 coding sequence is TGTGCCAGCAGCCAAGAGGGGAGGGGGTATGAAAAACTGTTTTTT. The chain has TRBV14 and TRBJ1-4; a weak D match, TRBD1 (6 bases). CDR3 length: 15 residues. The germline V gene has CDR1 SGHDN and CDR2 FVKESK. Trimming took off 0 bases at V and 6 bases at J, with 11 bases between the two ends.

V is TRBV27 and J is TRBJ2-7; TRBD1 matches at 10 bases. The CDR3 has 15 amino acids. Losses at the gene ends were 3 bases for V and 0 bases for J; bases not matched to a gene: 2. Per the germline V gene, CDR1 is MNHEY and CDR2 is SMNVEV (reference sequence). For the CDR3, the DNA is TGTGCCAGCAGTTTGAGGACAGGGGGCTCCTACGAGCAGTACTTC. Residues: CASSLRTGGSYEQYF.

The chain employs TRBV27 and TRBJ1-2; D call uncertain. Germline V lookup: CDR1 MNHEY, CDR2 SMNVEV (reference sequence). V lost 0 bases, J lost 6 bases, and 17 bases lay in between. This CDR3 is built from 16 residues. The chain's CDR3 is CASSLSWVVSGNGYTF. CDR3 nucleotides: TGTGCCAGCAGTTTATCATGGGTGGTTTCGGGGAATGGCTACACCTTC.

The chain couples TRBV19 to TRBJ1-5; TRBD1 agrees at 7 bases. V lost 3 bases to trimming and J lost 10 bases; unmatched junction nucleotides: 9. From germline, CDR1 is LNHDA and CDR2 SQIVND (reference sequence). This CDR3 is built from 14 residues. DNA of the CDR3: TGTGCCAGTAGTATTGACAGGGTGCGGCGACCCCAGCATTTT. Amino acids: CASSIDRVRRPQHF.

The CDR3, as DNA: TGTGCCAGCAGCCCCGGACTACTTCTAGATACGCAGTATTTT. It yields the protein CASSPGLLLDTQYF. The gene calls are TRBV7-8 and TRBJ2-3, with D possibly matching TRBD2 (6 bases). V lost 5 bases and J 5 bases, leaving 14 bases between the germline ends. The CDR3 is 14 amino acids. Germline V gene data show CDR1 as SGHVS and CDR2 as FQNEAQ.

CDR3 in DNA: TGTGCCACCAGCGGAACCGACAGGGCAACTAGCGGGGGAGAGTGGACCGGGGAGCTGTTTTTT. Residues: CATSGTDRATSGGEWTGELFF. V is TRBV15 and J is TRBJ2-2; 11 bases fit TRBD2. The V segment lost 5 bases and the J segment 5 bases; nucleotides outside the gene matches: 22. CDR3 size: 21 residues. CDR1 LNHNV and CDR2 YYDKDF come from the germline V gene (reference sequence).

This clone has only one observation. The chain couples TRBV29-1 to TRBJ2-1; D is undetermined. The CDR3 runs to 10 residues. V was trimmed by 5 bases and J by 7 bases, leaving 6 bases between them. Germline CDR1 and CDR2: SQVTM and ANQGSEA. This chain's CDR3 is CSVWANEQFF. For the CDR3, the DNA is TGCAGCGTTTGGGCAAATGAGCAGTTCTTC.

The genes are TRBV5-1 and TRBJ1-6, with D unresolved. CDR1 is SGHRS, CDR2 YFSETQ, per germline. The CDR3 spans 17 residues. Trimming left V 0 bases short and J 8 bases short, with 18 bases between. Written as DNA, the CDR3 is TGCGCCAGCAGCTTGGGGACTAGTCTCTTGGGTGATTCACCCCTCCACTTT. Translation: CASSLGTSLLGDSPLHF.

Of note for this clone: Relative to the germline gene, one junction end is altered; a read error may explain this. V usage is TRBV7-8 and J usage is TRBJ2-7, with D possibly matching TRBD2 (6 bases). Germline CDR1 SGHVS, CDR2 FQNEAQ. There are 13 residues in the CDR3. CDR3 sequence reads: CASSPVGGRSLIF. The CDR3, as DNA: TGTGCCAGCAGCCCGGTGGGAGGCCGGTCTTTGATCTTC.

The chain combines TRBV6-1 with TRBJ2-1; 10 positions agree with TRBD2. The V gene end was trimmed by 6 bases and the J gene end by 7 bases; junction bases not matched to a gene: 9. The CDR3 totals 15 residues. Germline V gives CDR1 MNHNS, CDR2 SASEGT. The CDR3 DNA reads TGTGCCAGCAGCAAGGAGGGACTAGCGTCGAATGAGCAGTTCTTC. Protein sequence: CASSKEGLASNEQFF.

The chain is built from TRBV5-6 and TRBJ2-2, with 7 nucleotides matching TRBD1. Germline lookup yields CDR1 SGHDT and CDR2 YYEEEE. CDR3 size: 16 residues. V shed 3 bases and J 6 bases; nucleotides not matched to a gene: 11. In DNA form, the CDR3 reads TGTGCCAGCAGCTCCCGGGACAGCGGTAACCCCGGGGAGCTGTTTTTT. It specifies CASSSRDSGNPGELFF.

This clone appeared a few times. The chain joins TRBV7-6 to TRBJ2-5; D not certain. The germline gives CDR1 SGHVS, CDR2 FNYEAQ. The V end was cut by 5 bases, the J end by 7 bases, with 11 bases between. CDR3 length: 12 residues. For the CDR3, the DNA is TGTGCCAGCAGCGCCCGTTACGGGACCCAGTACTTC. It specifies CASSARYGTQYF.